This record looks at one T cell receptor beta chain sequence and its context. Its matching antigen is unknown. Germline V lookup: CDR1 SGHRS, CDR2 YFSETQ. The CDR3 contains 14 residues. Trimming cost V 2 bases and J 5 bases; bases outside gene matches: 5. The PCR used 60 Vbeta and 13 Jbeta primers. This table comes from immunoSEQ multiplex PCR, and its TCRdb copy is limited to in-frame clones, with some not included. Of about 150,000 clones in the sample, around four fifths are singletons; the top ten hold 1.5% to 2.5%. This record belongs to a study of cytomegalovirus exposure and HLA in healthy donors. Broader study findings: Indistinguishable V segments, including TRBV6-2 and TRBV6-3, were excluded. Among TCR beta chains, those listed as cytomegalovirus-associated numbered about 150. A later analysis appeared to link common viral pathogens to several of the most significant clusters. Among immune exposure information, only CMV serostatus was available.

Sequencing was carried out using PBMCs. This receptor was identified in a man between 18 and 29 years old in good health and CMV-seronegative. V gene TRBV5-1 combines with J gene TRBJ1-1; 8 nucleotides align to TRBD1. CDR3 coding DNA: TGCGCCAGCAGCTTAACAGGGGGTGGGACTGAAGCTTTCTTT. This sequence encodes CASSLTGGGTEAFF. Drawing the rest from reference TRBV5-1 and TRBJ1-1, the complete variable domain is KAGVTQTPRYLIKTRGQQVTLSCSPISGHRSVSWYQQTPGQGLQFLFEYFSETQRNKGNFPGRFSGRQFSNSRSEMNVSTLELGDSALYLCASSLTGGGTEAFFGQGTRLTVV.